This T cell receptor beta chain was identified during a study of blood T cell repertoires in COVID-19. Whole-study context: COVID-19 samples collected from the United States, Italy and Spain covered acute and convalescent phases. PBMCs, B-cell-depleted T cells, or T cells were the source of the cDNA or gDNA that made up the material.

Per the original methods: Nucleated cell number was recorded as an estimate derived from reference gene primer amplification. Measured with immunoSEQ multiplex PCR; TCRdb has only the in-frame clones, and not every one. D and trimming come from the DNA, and the V and J calls and clone size come from that table. The sample yields just under 350,000 clones, under 95% seen once. Germline values: CDR1 LGHDT, CDR2 YNNKEL (reference sequence). The CDR3 is made up of 16 amino acids. Unmatched junction bases numbered 7, after V lost 3 bases and J lost 2 bases. This chain uses TRBV3-1 (or the pseudogene TRBV3-2) with TRBJ2-1; 7 nucleotides line up with TRBD2. The sample taken for sequencing was peripheral blood. The TCR was taken from a woman aged 18 to 35 who had recovered from COVID-19. The CDR3 spells CASSQTASGPYNEQFF. The CDR3 region has the DNA TGTGCCAGCAGCCAGACGGCTAGCGGACCCTACAATGAGCAGTTCTTC.